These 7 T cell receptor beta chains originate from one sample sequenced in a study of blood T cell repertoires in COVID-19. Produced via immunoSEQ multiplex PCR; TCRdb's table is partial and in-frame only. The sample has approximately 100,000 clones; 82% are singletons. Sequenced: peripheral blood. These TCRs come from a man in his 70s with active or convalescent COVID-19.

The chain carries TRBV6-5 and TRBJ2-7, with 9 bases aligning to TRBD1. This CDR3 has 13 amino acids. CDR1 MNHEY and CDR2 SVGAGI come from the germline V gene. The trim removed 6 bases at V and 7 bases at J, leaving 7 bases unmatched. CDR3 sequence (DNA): TGTGCCAGCAGCCCGGGGACAGGGCGGGAGCAGTACTTC. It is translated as CASSPGTGREQYF.

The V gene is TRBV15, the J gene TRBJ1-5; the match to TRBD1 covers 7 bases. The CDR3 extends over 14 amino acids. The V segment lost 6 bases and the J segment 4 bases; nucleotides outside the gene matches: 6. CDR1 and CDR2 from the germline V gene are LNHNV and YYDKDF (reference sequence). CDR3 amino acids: CATRTDRQNQPQHF. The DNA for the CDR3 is TGTGCCACCAGGACGGACAGGCAAAATCAGCCCCAGCATTTT.

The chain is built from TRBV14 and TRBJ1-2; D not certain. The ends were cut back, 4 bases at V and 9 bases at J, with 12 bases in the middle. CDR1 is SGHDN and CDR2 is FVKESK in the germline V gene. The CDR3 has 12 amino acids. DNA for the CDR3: TGTGCCAGCAGCCTAGGAGGGTTAAGCTACACCTTC. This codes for CASSLGGLSYTF.

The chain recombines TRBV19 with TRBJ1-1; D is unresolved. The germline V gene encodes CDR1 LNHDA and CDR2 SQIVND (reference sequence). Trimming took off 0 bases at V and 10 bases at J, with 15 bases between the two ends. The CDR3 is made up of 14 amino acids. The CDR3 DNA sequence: TGTGCCAGTAGTATAGATCTAGGTCGGAGGGCAGCTTTCTTT. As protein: CASSIDLGRRAAFF.

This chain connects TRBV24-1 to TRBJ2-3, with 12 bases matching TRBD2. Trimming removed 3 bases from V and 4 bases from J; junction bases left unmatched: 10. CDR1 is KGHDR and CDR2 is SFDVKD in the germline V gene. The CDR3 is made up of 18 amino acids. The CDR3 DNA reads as TGTGCCACCAGTGATGCGGGTATCGGACTAGCGGGGTCAGATACGCAGTATTTT. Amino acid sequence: CATSDAGIGLAGSDTQYF.

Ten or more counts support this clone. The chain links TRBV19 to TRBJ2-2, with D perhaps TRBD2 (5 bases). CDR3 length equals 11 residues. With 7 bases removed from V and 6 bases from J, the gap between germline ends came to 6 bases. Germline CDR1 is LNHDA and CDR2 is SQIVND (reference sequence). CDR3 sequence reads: CASTGSGELFF. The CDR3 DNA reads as TGTGCCAGTACGGGGTCCGGGGAGCTGTTTTTT.

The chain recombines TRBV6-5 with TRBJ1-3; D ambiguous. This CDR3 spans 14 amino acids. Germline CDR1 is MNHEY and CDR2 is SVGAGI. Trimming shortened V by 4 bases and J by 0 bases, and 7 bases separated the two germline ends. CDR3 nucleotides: TGTGCCAGCAGTTTTACAGCCTCTGGAAACACCATATATTTT. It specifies CASSFTASGNTIYF.